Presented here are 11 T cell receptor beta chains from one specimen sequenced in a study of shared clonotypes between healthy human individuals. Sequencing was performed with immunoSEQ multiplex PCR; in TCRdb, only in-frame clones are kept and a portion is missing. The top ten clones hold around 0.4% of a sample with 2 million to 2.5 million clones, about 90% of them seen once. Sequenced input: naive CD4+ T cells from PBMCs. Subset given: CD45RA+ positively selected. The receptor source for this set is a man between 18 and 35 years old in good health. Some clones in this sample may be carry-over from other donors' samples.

CDR3 coding DNA: TGTGCCAGCAGTCCGGACAGCCCCCGCGAGCAGTACTTC. As protein: CASSPDSPREQYF. The chain joins TRBV28 to TRBJ2-7, with D tentatively TRBD1 (6 bases). Looked up from germline, CDR1 is MDHEN and CDR2 is SYDVKM. The CDR3 runs 13 residues. Trimming took off 5 bases at V and 6 bases at J, with 14 bases between the two ends.

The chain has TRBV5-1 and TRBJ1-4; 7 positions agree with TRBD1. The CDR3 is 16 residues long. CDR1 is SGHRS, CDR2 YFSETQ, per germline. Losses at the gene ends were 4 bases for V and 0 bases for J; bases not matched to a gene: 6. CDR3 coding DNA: TGCGCCAGCAGCCAAGGGACAGTTGCAACTAATGAAAAACTGTTTTTT. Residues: CASSQGTVATNEKLFF.

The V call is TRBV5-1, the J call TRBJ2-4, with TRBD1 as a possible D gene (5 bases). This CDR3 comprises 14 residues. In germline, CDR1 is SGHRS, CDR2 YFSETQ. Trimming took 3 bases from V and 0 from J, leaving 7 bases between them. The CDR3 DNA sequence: TGCGCCAGCAGCTCAGGGTTAGCCAAAAACATTCAGTACTTC. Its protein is CASSSGLAKNIQYF.

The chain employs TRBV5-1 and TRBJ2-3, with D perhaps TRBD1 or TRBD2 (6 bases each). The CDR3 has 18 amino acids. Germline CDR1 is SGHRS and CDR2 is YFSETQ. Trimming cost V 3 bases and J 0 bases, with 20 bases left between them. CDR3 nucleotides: TGCGCCAGCAGCTCCCCTCCGGGGGCAGACCTTAGCACAGATACGCAGTATTTT. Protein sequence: CASSSPPGADLSTDTQYF.

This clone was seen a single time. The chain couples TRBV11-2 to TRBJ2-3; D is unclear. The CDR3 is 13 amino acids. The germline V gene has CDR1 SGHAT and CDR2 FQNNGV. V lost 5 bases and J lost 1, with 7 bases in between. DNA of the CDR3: TGTGCCAGCAGCCAGACCGGCACAGATACGCAGTATTTT. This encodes CASSQTGTDTQYF.

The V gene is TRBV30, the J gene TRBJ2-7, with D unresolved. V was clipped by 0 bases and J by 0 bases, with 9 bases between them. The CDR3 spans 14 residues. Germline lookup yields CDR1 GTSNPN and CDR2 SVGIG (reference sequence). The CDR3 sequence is CAWSVDFPSYEQYF. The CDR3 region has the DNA TGTGCCTGGAGTGTCGACTTCCCCTCCTACGAGCAGTACTTC.

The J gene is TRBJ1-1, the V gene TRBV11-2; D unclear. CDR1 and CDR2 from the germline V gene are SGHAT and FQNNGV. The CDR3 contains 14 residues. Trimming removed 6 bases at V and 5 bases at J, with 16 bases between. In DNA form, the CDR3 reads TGTGCCAGCAGACAAAATCAGGTTCGGACTGAAGCTTTCTTT. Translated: CASRQNQVRTEAFF.

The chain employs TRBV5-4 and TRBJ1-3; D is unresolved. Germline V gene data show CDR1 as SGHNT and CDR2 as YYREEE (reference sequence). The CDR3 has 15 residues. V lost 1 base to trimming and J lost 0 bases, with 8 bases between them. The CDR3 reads CASSLPRGSGNTIYF. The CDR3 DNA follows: TGTGCCAGCAGCTTGCCGCGGGGCTCTGGAAACACCATATATTTT.

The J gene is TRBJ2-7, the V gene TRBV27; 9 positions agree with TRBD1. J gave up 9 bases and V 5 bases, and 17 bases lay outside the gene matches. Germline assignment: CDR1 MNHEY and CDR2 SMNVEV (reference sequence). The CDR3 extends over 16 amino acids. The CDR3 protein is CASSPLPGQGFDGQYF. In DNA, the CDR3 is TGTGCCAGCAGTCCGCTACCGGGACAGGGCTTTGATGGGCAGTACTTC.

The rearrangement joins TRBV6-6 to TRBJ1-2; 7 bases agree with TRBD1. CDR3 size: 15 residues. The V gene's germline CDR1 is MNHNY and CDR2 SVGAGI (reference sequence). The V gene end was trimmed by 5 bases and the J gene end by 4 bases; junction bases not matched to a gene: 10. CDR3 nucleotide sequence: TGTGCCAGCAGTCACAACGCAGGGGGTGTCTATGGCTACACCTTC. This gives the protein CASSHNAGGVYGYTF.

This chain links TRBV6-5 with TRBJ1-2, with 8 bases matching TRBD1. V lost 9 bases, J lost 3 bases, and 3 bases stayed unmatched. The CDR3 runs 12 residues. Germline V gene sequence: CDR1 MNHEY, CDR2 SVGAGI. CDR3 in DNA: TGTGCCAGTAAGACAGGGGACTATGGCTACACCTTC. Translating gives CASKTGDYGYTF.